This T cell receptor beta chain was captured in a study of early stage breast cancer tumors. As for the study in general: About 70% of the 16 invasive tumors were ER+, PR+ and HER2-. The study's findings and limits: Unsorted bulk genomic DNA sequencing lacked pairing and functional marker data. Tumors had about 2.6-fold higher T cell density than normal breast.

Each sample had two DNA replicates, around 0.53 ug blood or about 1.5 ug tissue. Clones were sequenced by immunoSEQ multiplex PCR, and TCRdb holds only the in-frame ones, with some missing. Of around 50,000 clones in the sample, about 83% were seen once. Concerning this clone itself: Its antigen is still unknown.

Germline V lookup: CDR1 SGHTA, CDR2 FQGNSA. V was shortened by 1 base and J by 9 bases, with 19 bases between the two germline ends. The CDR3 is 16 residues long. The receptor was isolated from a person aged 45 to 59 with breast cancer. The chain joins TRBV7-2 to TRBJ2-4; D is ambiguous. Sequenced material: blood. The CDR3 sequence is CASSLVGWSAKGIQYF. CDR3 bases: TGTGCCAGCAGCTTAGTGGGTTGGAGTGCCAAAGGCATTCAGTACTTC.